Presented here are 14 T cell receptor beta chains from one specimen sequenced in a study of shared clonotypes between healthy human individuals. Repertoires were generated with immunoSEQ multiplex PCR, while TCRdb's copy carries only in-frame clones and drops some. The table has about 980,000 clones, 70% to 85% seen once; the top ten hold around 1.4%. Source material: memory CD4+ T cells sorted from blood. Subset denoted: CD45RA-negative fraction. These receptors came from a man between 18 and 29 years old in good health.

This chain joins TRBV7-2 and TRBJ2-2; 9 bases align to TRBD1. This CDR3 region has 15 residues. CDR1 and CDR2 from the germline V gene are SGHTA and FQGNSA. V lost 4 bases and J lost 6; bases outside the gene matches: 6. The CDR3 DNA reads as TGTGCCAGCAGCTCCTACAGGGGGCGCGCCGGGGAGCTGTTTTTT. Residues: CASSSYRGRAGELFF.

The chain joins TRBV7-9 to TRBJ2-1; 7 bases are shared with TRBD2. This CDR3 spans 14 amino acids. Germline loops: CDR1 SEHNR, CDR2 FQNEAQ (reference sequence). The junction had 6 bases not matched to a gene; V was cut back by 3 bases and J by 7 bases. CDR3 sequence (DNA): TGTGCCAGCAGCTTCCGCGGGAGTTGGAATGAGCAGTTCTTC. It yields the protein CASSFRGSWNEQFF.

The gene calls are TRBV11-2 and TRBJ2-7; D is possibly TRBD2 (6 bases). The CDR3 totals 15 residues. The germline V gene encodes CDR1 SGHAT and CDR2 FQNNGV. Trimming took 1 base from V and 2 from J, leaving 12 bases between them. CDR3 region: CASSLVAGTTYEQYF. As DNA, the CDR3 is TGTGCCAGCAGCTTAGTGGCGGGAACGACCTACGAGCAGTACTTC.

J is TRBJ1-5 and V is TRBV28; no reliable D call. The CDR3 contains 15 residues. Trimming pared 3 bases from V and 3 bases from J, leaving 12 bases between. The germline gives CDR1 MDHEN, CDR2 SYDVKM. CDR3 region: CASSFRPSNNQPQHF. CDR3 in DNA: TGTGCCAGCAGTTTCAGGCCCTCAAACAATCAGCCCCAGCATTTT.

Of note for this clone: Sequence at one end of the junction differs from germline and may be a read error. J is TRBJ1-2 and V is TRBV5-8; the D is unclear. The CDR3 has 12 residues. CDR1 is SGHTS, CDR2 YDEGEE, per germline. The DNA for the CDR3 is TGTGCCAGCAGCAGGACCAACTTTGGCTACACCTTC. This encodes CASSRTNFGYTF.

This clone has just one count. V and J are TRBV7-9 and TRBJ2-5; D not certain. V was cut by 2 bases and J by 4 bases, with 14 bases left in between. Germline V gene data show CDR1 as SEHNR and CDR2 as FQNEAQ (reference sequence). There are 15 residues in the CDR3. In DNA, the CDR3 is TGTGCCAGCAGCTTACTAGGAGCCGTAGCAGAGACCCAGTACTTC. This sequence encodes CASSLLGAVAETQYF.

This clone was counted a few times. The CDR3 DNA follows: TGTGCCACCAGCAGATCCTCCGGGACAGGGACCTCTAGCAATCAGCCCCAGCATTTT. Its translation: CATSRSSGTGTSSNQPQHF. The chain is built from TRBV15 and TRBJ1-5; 9 positions match TRBD1. This CDR3 comprises 19 residues. Germline V gene data show CDR1 as LNHNV and CDR2 as YYDKDF (reference sequence). Trimming removed 2 bases from V and 0 bases from J; junction bases left unmatched: 11.

The DNA for the CDR3 is TGTGCCAGCAGGAAAACAGGGAAACAGCCCCAGCATTTT. Its translation is CASRKTGKQPQHF. This rearrangement joins TRBV28 to TRBJ1-5, with a possible D match to TRBD1 (6 bases). This CDR3 spans 13 amino acids. Deletions cut 6 bases from V and 7 bases from J, with 13 bases between. CDR1 is MDHEN and CDR2 is SYDVKM in the germline V gene.

The chain combines TRBV7-2 with TRBJ2-7; 12 bases agree with TRBD2. The CDR3 length is 17 residues. Germline CDR1 reads SGHTA; CDR2 reads FQGNSA. The ends lost 0 bases at V and 0 bases at J; junction bases unmatched: 3. The CDR3 region is CASSLARTSGVSYEQYF. CDR3 nucleotide sequence: TGTGCCAGCAGCTTAGCTCGGACTAGCGGGGTCTCCTACGAGCAGTACTTC.

This chain connects TRBV5-1 to TRBJ2-3; TRBD2 aligns across 9 bases. CDR3 length: 14 residues. The germline CDR1 and CDR2 sequences are SGHRS and YFSETQ. After removal of 4 bases from V and 5 bases from J, the junction contained 5 bases not matched to a gene. The CDR3 spells CASSPLAGVDTQYF. The CDR3 region has the DNA TGCGCCAGCAGCCCGTTAGCGGGAGTAGATACGCAGTATTTT. The whole variable domain, filled in from reference TRBV5-1 and TRBJ2-3, reads KAGVTQTPRYLIKTRGQQVTLSCSPISGHRSVSWYQQTPGQGLQFLFEYFSETQRNKGNFPGRFSGRQFSNSRSEMNVSTLELGDSALYLCASSPLAGVDTQYFGPGTRLTVL.

A remark on this clone: This may be a read error, as it is one base from a much larger clone. This chain connects TRBV6-6 to TRBJ1-5; no clear D. Germline V gene sequence: CDR1 MNHNY, CDR2 SVGAGI (reference sequence). The CDR3 runs 13 residues. V lost 5 bases and J 3 bases, leaving 8 bases between the germline ends. CDR3 bases: TGTGCCAGCAGTGCGGGGTTCAATCAGCCCCAGCATTTT. Translating it yields CASSAGFNQPQHF.

This sequence joins TRBV9 and TRBJ2-2; D is possibly TRBD2 (5 bases). Trimming took off 0 bases at V and 6 bases at J, with 12 bases between the two ends. Per the germline V gene, CDR1 is SGDLS and CDR2 is YYNGEE. The length of the CDR3 is 15 residues. In DNA, the CDR3 is TGTGCCAGCAGCGTAGCGGGAAGGGTTCCCGGGGAGCTGTTTTTT. This encodes CASSVAGRVPGELFF. Supplemented by reference TRBV9 and TRBJ2-2, the full variable domain reads DSGVTQTPKHLITATGQRVTLRCSPRSGDLSVYWYQQSLDQGLQFLIQYYNGEERAKGNILERFSAQQFPDLHSELNLSSLELGDSALYFCASSVAGRVPGELFFGEGSRLTVL.

There are a few counts of this clone. This chain links TRBV30 with TRBJ1-1; D is unclear. Between the trimmed V and J ends, which lost 0 bases and 3 bases, there was a span of 5 bases. The CDR3 contains 12 residues. Germline lookup yields CDR1 GTSNPN and CDR2 SVGIG (reference sequence). DNA for the CDR3: TGTGCCTGGAGTGTACGTGACACTGAAGCTTTCTTT. Encoded protein: CAWSVRDTEAFF.

The chain joins TRBV6-5 to TRBJ2-3; weak D call: TRBD1 (6 bases). V lost 4 bases, J lost 4 bases, and 18 bases lay in between. Germline-derived CDR1 and CDR2 are MNHEY and SVGAGI. The CDR3 is 16 amino acids. Here the CDR3 DNA reads TGTGCCAGCAGTTCTGGGGGCCGCGGAACGGCAGATACGCAGTATTTT. Translating it yields CASSSGGRGTADTQYF.